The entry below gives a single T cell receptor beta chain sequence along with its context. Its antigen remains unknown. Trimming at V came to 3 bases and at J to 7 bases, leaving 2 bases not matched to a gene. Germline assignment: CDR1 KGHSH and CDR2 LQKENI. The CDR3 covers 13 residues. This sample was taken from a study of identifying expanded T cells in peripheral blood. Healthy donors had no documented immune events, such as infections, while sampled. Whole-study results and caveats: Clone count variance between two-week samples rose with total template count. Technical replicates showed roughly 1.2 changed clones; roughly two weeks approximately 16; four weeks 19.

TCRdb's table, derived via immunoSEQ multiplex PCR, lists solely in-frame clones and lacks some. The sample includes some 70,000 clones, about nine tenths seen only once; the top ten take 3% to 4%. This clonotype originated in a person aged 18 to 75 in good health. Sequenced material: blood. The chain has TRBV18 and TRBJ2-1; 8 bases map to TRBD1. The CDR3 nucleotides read TGTGCCAGCTCACCGGACAGGGCTAATGAGCAGTTCTTC. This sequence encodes CASSPDRANEQFF. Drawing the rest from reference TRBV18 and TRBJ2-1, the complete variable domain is NAGVMQNPRHLVRRRGQEARLRCSPMKGHSHVYWYRQLPEEGLKFMVYLQKENIIDESGMPKERFSAEFPKEGPSILRIQQVVRGDSAAYFCASSPDRANEQFFGPGTRLTVL.